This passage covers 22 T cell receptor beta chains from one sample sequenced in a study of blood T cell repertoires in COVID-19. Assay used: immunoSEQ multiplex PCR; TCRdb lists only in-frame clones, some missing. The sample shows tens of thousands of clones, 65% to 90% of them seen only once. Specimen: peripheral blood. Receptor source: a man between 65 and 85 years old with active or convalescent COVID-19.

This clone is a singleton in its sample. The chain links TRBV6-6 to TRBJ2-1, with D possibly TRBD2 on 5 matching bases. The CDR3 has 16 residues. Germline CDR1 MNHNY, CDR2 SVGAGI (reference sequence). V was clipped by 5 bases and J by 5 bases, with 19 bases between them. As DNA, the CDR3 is TGTGCCAGCAGTCCCCCTCGGGGTATAGAAGACAATGAGCAGTTCTTC. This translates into CASSPPRGIEDNEQFF.

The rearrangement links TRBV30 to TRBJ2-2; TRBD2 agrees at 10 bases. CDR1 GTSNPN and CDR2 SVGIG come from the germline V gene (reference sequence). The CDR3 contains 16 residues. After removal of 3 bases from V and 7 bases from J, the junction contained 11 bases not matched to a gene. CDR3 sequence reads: CAWRVRAGGPGGELFF. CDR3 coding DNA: TGTGCCTGGAGGGTTCGAGCGGGAGGGCCGGGCGGGGAGCTGTTTTTT.

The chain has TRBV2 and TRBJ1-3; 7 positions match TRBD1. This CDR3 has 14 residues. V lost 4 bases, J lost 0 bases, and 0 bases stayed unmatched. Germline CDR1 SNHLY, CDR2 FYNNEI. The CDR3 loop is CASSAGGSGNTIYF. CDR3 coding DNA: TGTGCCAGCAGTGCAGGGGGCTCTGGAAACACCATATATTTT.

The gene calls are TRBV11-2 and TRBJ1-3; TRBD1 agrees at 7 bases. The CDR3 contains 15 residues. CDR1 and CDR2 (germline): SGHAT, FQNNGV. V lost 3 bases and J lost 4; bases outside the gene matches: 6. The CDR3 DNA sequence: TGTGCCAGCAGCTTGAAAGGGACAGTAGGAAACACCATATATTTT. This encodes CASSLKGTVGNTIYF.

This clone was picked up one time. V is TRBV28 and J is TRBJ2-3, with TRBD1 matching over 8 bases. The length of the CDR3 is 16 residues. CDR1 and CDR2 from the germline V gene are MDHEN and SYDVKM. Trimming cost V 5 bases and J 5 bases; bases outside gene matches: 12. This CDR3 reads CASSPLTGGGGDTQYF. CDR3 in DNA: TGTGCCAGCAGTCCGCTTACAGGGGGTGGGGGAGATACGCAGTATTTT.

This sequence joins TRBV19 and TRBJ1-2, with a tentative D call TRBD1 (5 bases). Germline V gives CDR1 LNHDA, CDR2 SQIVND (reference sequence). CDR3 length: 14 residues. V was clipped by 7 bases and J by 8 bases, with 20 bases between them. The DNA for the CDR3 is TGTGCCAGTACCAAACTCGACAGCGCCAGAGGCTACACCTTC. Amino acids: CASTKLDSARGYTF.

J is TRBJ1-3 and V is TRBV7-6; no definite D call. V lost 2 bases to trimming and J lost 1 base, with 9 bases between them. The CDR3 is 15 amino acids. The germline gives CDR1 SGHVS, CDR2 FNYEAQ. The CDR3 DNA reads TGTGCCAGCAGCTTAAGCCATTCATCTGGAAACACCATATATTTT. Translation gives CASSLSHSSGNTIYF.

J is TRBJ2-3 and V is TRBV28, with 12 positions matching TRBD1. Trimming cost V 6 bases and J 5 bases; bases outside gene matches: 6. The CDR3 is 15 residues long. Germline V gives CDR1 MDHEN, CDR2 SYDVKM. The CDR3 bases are TGTGCCAGCAGGGGACAGGGGGCGAAAGGAGATACGCAGTATTTT. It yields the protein CASRGQGAKGDTQYF. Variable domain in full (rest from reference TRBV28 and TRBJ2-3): DVKVTQSSRYLVKRTGEKVFLECVQDMDHENMFWYRQDPGLGLRLIYFSYDVKMKEKGDIPEGYSVSREKKERFSLILESASTNQTSMYLCASRGQGAKGDTQYFGPGTRLTVL.

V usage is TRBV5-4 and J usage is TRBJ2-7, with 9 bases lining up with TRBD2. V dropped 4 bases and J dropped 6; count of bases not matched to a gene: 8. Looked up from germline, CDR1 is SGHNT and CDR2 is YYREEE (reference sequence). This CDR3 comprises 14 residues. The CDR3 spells CASSVEAGGREQYF. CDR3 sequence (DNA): TGTGCCAGCAGCGTGGAAGCGGGAGGACGCGAGCAGTACTTC.

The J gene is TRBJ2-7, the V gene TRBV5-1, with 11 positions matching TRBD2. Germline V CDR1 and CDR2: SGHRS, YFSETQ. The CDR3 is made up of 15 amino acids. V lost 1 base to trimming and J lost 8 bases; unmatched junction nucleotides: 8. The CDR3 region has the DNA TGCGCCAGCAGCTTGTTGACTAGCGGGAAAGCCCAGCAGTACTTC. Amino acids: CASSLLTSGKAQQYF.

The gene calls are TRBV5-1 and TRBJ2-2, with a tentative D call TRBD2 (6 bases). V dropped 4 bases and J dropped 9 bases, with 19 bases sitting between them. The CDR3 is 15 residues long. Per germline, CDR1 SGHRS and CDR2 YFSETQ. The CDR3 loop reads CASSRSRDSGRELFF. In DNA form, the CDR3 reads TGCGCCAGCAGCAGGTCGCGGGATTCGGGCAGGGAGCTGTTTTTT. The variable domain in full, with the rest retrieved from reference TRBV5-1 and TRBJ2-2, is KAGVTQTPRYLIKTRGQQVTLSCSPISGHRSVSWYQQTPGQGLQFLFEYFSETQRNKGNFPGRFSGRQFSNSRSEMNVSTLELGDSALYLCASSRSRDSGRELFFGEGSRLTVL.

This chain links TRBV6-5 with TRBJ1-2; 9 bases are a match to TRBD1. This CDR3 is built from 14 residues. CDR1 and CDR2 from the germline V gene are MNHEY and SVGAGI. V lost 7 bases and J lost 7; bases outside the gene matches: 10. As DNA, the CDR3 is TGTGCCAGCACCCAGACAGGGGGGGTTACTGGCTACACCTTC. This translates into CASTQTGGVTGYTF.

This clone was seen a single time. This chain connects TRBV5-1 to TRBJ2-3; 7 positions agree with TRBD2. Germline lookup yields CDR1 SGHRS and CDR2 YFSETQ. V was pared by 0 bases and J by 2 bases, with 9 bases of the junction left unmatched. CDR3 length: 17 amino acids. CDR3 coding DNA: TGCGCCAGCAGCTTGGTCCTTCTAGCGGACCACACAGATACGCAGTATTTT. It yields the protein CASSLVLLADHTDTQYF.

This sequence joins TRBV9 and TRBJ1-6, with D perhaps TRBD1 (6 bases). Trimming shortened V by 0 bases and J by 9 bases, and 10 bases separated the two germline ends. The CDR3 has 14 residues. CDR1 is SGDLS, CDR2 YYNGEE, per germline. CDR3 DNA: TGTGCCAGCAGCGTAGCGCAGGGGAGTTCACCCCTCCACTTT. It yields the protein CASSVAQGSSPLHF.

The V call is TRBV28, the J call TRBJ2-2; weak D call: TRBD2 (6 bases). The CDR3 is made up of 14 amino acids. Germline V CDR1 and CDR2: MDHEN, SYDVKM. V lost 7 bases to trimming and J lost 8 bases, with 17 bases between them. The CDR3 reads CASNPRRDKGELFF. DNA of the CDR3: TGTGCCAGCAACCCGAGGAGGGATAAGGGGGAGCTGTTTTTT.

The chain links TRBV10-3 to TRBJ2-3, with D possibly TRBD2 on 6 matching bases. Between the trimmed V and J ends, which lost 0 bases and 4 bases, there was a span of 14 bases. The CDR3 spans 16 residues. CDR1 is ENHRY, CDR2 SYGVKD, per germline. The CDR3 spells CAISESGGVEADTQYF. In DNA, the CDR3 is TGTGCCATCAGTGAGTCGGGCGGGGTGGAAGCAGATACGCAGTATTTT.

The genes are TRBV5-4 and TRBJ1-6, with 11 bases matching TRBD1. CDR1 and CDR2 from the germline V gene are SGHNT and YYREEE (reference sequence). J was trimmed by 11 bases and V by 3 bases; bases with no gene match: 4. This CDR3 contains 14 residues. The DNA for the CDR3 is TGTGCCAGCAGCTCCGGGACAGGGGGGACACCCCTCCACTTT. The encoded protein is CASSSGTGGTPLHF. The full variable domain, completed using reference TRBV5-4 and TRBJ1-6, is ETGVTQSPTHLIKTRGQQVTLRCSSQSGHNTVSWYQQALGQGPQFIFQYYREEENGRGNFPPRFSGLQFPNYSSELNVNALELDDSALYLCASSSGTGGTPLHFGNGTRLTVT.

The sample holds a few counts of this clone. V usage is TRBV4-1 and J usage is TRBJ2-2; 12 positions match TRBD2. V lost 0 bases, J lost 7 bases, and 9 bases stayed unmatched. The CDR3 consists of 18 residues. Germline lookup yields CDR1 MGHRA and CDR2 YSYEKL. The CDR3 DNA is TGCGCCAGCAGCCAAGAGGTCCTAGCGGGAGGGAAAGGCGGGGAGCTGTTTTTT. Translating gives CASSQEVLAGGKGGELFF.

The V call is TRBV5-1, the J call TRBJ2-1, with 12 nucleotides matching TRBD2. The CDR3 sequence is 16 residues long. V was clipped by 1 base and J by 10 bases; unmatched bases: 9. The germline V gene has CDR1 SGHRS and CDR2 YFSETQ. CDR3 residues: CASSLLAGGLVNEQFF. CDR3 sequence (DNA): TGCGCCAGCAGCTTGCTAGCGGGAGGGCTTGTGAACGAGCAGTTCTTC.

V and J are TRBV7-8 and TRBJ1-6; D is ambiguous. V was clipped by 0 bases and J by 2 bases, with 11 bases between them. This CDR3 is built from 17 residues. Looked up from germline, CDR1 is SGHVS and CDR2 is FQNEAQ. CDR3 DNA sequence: TGTGCCAGCAGCTTAGCGGTCGGAGGGACCTATAATTCACCCCTCCACTTT. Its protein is CASSLAVGGTYNSPLHF.

The CDR3 DNA reads TGTGCCAGCAGTGACAGTTTCGTCACAGATACGCAGTATTTT. It translates to CASSDSFVTDTQYF. V usage is TRBV28 and J usage is TRBJ2-3; a weak D match, TRBD1 (5 bases). The germline gives CDR1 MDHEN, CDR2 SYDVKM. Deletions cut 5 bases from V and 2 bases from J, with 11 bases between. The length of the CDR3 is 14 residues.

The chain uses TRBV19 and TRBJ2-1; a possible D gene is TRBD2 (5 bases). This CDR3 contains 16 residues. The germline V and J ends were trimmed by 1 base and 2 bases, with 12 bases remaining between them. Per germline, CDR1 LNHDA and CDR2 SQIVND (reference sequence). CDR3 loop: CASSIVGLPPYNEQFF. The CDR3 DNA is TGTGCCAGTAGTATAGTTGGACTCCCCCCCTACAATGAGCAGTTCTTC.